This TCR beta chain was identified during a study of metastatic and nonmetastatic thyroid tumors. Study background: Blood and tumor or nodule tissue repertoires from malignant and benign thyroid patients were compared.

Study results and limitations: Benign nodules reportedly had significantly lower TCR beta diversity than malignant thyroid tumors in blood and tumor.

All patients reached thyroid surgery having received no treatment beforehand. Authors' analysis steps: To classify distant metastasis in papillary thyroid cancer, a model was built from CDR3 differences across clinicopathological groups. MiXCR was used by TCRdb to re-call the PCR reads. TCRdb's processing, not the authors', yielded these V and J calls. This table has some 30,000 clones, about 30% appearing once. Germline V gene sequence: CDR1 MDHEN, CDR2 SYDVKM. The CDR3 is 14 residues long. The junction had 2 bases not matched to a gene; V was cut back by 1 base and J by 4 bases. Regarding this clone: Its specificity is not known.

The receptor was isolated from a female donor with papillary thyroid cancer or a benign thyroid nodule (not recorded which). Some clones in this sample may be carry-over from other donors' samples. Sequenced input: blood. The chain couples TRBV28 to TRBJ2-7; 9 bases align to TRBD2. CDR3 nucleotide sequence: TGTGCCAGCAGTTTATTTAGCGGGAGTTACGAGCAGTACTTC. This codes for CASSLFSGSYEQYF.